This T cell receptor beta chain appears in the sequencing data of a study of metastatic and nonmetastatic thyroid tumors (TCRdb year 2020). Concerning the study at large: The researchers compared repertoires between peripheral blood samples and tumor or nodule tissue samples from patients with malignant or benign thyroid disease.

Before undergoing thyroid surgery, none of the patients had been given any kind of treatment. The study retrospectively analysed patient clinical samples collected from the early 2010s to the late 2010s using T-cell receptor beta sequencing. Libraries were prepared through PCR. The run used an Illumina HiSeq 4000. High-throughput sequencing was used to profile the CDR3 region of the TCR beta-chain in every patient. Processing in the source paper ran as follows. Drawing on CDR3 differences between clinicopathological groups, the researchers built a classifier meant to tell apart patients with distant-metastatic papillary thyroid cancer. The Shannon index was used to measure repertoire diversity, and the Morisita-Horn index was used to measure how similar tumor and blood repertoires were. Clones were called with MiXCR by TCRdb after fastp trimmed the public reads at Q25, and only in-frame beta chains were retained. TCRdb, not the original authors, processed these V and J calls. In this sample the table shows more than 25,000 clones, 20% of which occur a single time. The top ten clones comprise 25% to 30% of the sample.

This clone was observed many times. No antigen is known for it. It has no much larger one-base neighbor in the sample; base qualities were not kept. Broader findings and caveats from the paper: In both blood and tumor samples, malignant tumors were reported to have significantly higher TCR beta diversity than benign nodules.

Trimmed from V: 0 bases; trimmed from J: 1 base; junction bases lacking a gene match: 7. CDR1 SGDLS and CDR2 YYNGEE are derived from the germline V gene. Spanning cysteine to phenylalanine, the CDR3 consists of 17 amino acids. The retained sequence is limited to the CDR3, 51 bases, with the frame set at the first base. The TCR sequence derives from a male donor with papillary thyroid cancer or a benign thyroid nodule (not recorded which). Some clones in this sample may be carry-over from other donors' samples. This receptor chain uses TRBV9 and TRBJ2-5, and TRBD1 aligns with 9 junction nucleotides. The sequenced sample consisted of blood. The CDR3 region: CASSVVGQGGGQETQYF. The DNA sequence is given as TGTGCCAGCAGCGTAGTGGGACAGGGCGGTGGCCAAGAGACCCAGTACTTC.